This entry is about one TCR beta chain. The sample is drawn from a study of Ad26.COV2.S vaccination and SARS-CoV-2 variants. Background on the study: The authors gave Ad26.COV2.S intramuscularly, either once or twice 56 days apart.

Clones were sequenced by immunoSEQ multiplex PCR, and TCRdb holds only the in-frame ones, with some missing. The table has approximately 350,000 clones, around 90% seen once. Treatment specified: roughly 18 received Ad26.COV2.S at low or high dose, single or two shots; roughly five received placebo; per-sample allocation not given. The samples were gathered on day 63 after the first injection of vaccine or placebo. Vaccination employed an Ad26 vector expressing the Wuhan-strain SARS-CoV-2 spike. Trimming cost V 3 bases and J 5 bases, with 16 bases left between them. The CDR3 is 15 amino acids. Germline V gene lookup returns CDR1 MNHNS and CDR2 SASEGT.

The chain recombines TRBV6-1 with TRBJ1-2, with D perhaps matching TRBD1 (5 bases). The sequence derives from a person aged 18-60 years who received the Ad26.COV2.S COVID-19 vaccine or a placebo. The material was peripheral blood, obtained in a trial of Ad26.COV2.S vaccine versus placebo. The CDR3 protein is CASSDLRVIRYGYTF. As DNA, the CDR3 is TGTGCCAGCAGTGACCTCAGGGTGATCCGATATGGCTACACCTTC.